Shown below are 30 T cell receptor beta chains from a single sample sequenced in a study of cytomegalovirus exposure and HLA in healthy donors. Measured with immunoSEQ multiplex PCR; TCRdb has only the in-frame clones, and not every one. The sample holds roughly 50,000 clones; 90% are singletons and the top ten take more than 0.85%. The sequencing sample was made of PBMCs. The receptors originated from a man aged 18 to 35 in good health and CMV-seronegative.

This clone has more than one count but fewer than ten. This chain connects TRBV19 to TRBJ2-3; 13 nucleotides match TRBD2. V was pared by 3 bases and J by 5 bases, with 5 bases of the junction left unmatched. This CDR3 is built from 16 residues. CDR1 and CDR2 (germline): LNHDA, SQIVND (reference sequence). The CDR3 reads CASSIRTSGSIDTQYF. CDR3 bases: TGTGCCAGTAGTATCCGGACTAGCGGGAGTATAGATACGCAGTATTTT.

CDR3 region: CASSPTLRDRGNEQFF. CDR3 nucleotide sequence: TGTGCCAGCTCACCAACCCTGCGGGACAGGGGCAATGAGCAGTTCTTC. This chain uses TRBV18 with TRBJ2-1; 10 bases map to TRBD1. The CDR3 is 16 residues long. The germline V gene encodes CDR1 KGHSH and CDR2 LQKENI. Germline trimming cut 2 bases from V and 6 bases from J; bases unmatched to any gene: 7.

For the CDR3, the DNA is TGTGCCAGCAACCTAGCGGGAGGGCCGTATGAGCAGTTCTTC. Residues: CASNLAGGPYEQFF. This chain joins TRBV6-1 and TRBJ2-1; 12 positions match TRBD2. Germline CDR1 and CDR2: MNHNS and SASEGT. V shed 7 bases, J shed 8 bases, and the junction held 6 bases outside the gene matches. The CDR3 contains 14 residues.

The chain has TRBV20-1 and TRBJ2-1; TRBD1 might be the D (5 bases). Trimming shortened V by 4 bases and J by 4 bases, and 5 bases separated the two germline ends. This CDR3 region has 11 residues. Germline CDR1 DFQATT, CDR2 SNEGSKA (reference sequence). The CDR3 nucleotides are TGCAGTGCTAAGGGGTACAATGAGCAGTTCTTC. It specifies CSAKGYNEQFF.

This CDR3 reads CASSQVSTSGRGNTGELFF. CDR3 in DNA: TGCGCCAGCAGCCAGGTTTCCACTAGCGGGAGAGGGAACACCGGGGAGCTGTTTTTT. The rearrangement uses TRBV4-3 and TRBJ2-2, with 11 bases lining up with TRBD2. V dropped 3 bases and J dropped 1; count of bases not matched to a gene: 10. Germline V gene sequence: CDR1 LGHNA, CDR2 YSLEER. This CDR3 region has 19 residues.

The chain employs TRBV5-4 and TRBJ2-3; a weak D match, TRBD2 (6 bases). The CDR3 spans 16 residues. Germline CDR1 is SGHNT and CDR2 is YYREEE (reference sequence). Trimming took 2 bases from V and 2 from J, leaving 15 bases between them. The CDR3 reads CASSFMAGSYTDTQYF. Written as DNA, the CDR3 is TGTGCCAGCAGCTTTATGGCGGGATCCTACACAGATACGCAGTATTTT.

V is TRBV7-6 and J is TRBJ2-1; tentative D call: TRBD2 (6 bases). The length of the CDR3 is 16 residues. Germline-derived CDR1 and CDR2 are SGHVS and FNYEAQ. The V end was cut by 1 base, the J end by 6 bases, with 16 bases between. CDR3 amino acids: CASSLVRAGSINEQFF. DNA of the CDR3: TGTGCCAGCAGCTTAGTTCGCGCCGGGAGTATCAATGAGCAGTTCTTC.

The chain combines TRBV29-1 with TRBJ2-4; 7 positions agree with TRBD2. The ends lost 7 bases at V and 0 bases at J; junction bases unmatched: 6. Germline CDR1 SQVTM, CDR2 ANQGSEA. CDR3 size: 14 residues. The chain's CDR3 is CSAVGGTAKNIQYF. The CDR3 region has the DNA TGCAGCGCCGTCGGGGGGACAGCCAAAAACATTCAGTACTTC.

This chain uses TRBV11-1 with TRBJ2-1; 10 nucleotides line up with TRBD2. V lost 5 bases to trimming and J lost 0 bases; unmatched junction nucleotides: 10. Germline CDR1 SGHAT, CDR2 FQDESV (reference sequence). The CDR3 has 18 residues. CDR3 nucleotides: TGTGCCAGCAGCCACGGACTAGCGGAGGGGAGCTCCTACAATGAGCAGTTCTTC. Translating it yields CASSHGLAEGSSYNEQFF.

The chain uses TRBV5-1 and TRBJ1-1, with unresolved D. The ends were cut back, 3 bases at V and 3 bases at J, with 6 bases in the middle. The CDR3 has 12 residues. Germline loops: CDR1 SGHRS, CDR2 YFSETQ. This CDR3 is CASSSDYTEAFF. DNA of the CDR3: TGCGCCAGCAGCTCAGACTACACTGAAGCTTTCTTT.

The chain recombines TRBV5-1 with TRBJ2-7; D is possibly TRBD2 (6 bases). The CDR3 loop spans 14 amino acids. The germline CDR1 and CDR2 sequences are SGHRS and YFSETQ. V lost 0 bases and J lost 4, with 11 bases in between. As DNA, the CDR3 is TGCGCCAGCAGCTTGGGTACGGGAGAGTACGAGCAGTACTTC. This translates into CASSLGTGEYEQYF.

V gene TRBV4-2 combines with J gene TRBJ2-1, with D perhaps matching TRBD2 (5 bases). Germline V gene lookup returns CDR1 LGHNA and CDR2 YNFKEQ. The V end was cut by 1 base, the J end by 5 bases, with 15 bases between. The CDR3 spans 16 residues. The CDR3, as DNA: TGTGCCAGCAGCCAAGCTATAGCGCGGCTCAACAATGAGCAGTTCTTC. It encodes CASSQAIARLNNEQFF.

This CDR3 is CASSPDSGSYEQYF. The CDR3 bases are TGTGCCAGCAGTCCTGACTCGGGGTCCTACGAGCAGTACTTC. V gene TRBV28 combines with J gene TRBJ2-7; tentatively, D is TRBD2 (5 bases). CDR3 length: 14 amino acids. Germline-derived CDR1 and CDR2 are MDHEN and SYDVKM. V dropped 5 bases and J dropped 1 base, with 12 bases sitting between them.

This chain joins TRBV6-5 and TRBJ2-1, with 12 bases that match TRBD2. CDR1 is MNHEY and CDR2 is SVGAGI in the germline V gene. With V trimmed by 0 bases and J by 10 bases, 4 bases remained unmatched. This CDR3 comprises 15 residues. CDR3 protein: CASSYSPSGGGEQFF. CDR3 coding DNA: TGTGCCAGCAGTTACTCTCCTAGCGGGGGGGGAGAGCAGTTCTTC.

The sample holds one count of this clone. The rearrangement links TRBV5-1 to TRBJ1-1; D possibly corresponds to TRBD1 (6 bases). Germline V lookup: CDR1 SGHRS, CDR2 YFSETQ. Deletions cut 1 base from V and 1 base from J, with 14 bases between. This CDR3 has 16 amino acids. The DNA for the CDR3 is TGCGCCAGCAGCTTGAGGGCGGGGGGGCGGAACACTGAAGCTTTCTTT. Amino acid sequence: CASSLRAGGRNTEAFF. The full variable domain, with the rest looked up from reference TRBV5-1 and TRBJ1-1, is KAGVTQTPRYLIKTRGQQVTLSCSPISGHRSVSWYQQTPGQGLQFLFEYFSETQRNKGNFPGRFSGRQFSNSRSEMNVSTLELGDSALYLCASSLRAGGRNTEAFFGQGTRLTVV.

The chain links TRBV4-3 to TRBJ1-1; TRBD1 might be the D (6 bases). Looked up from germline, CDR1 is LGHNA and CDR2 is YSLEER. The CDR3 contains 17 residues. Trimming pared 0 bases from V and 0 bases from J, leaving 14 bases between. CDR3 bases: TGCGCCAGCAGCCAAGAACAGGGAGTCTACATGAACACTGAAGCTTTCTTT. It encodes CASSQEQGVYMNTEAFF.

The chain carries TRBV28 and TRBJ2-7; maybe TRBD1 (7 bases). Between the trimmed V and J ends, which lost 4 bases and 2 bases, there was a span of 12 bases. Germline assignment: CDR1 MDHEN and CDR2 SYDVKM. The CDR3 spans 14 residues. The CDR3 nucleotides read TGTGCCAGCAGTTCTCGCGGGACAGCCTACGAGCAGTACTTC. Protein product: CASSSRGTAYEQYF.

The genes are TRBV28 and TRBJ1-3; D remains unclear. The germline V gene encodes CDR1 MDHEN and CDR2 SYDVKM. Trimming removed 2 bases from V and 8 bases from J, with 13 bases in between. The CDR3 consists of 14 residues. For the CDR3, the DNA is TGTGCCAGCAGTTTACATCGGAGTAAGGACACCATATATTTT. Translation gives CASSLHRSKDTIYF.

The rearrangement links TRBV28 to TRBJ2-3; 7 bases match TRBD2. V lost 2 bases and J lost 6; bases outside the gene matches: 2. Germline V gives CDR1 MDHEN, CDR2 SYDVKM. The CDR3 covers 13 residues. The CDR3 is CASSLGRGDTQYF. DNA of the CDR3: TGTGCCAGCAGTTTAGGGCGGGGGGATACGCAGTATTTT.

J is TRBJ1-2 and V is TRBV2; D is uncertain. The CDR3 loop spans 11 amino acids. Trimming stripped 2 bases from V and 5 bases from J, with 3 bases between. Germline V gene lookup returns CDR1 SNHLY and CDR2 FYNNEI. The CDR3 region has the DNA TGTGCCAGCAGTGAACGGTATGGCTACACCTTC. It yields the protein CASSERYGYTF.

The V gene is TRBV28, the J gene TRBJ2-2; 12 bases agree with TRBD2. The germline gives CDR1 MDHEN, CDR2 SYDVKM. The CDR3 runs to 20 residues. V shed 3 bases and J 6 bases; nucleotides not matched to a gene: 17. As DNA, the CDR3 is TGTGCCAGCAGTTTGGTCCCCCGACTAGCGGGAGCGGCCCTCGCCGGGGAGCTGTTTTTT. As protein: CASSLVPRLAGAALAGELFF.

CDR3 in amino acids: CASSPQDSRYTEAFF. DNA of the CDR3: TGTGCCAGCAGCCCCCAGGACAGCAGGTACACTGAAGCTTTCTTT. The chain links TRBV7-9 to TRBJ1-1; D is perhaps TRBD1 (6 bases). CDR1 is SEHNR, CDR2 FQNEAQ, per germline (reference sequence). V dropped 5 bases and J dropped 3 bases, with 16 bases sitting between them. The CDR3 sequence is 15 residues long. Full variable domain (outside the CDR3, taken from reference TRBV7-9 and TRBJ1-1): DTGVSQNPRHKITKRGQNVTFRCDPISEHNRLYWYRQTLGQGPEFLTYFQNEAQLEKSRLLSDRFSAERPKGSFSTLEIQRTEQGDSAMYLCASSPQDSRYTEAFFGQGTRLTVV.

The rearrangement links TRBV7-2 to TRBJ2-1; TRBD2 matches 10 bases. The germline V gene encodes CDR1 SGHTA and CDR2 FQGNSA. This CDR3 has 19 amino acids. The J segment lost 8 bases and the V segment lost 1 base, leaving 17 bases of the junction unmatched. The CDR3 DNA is TGTGCCAGCAGCTTAGTTCTAGCGGGAGAGTTTCGGACGAGGGATGAGCAGTTCTTC. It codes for CASSLVLAGEFRTRDEQFF.

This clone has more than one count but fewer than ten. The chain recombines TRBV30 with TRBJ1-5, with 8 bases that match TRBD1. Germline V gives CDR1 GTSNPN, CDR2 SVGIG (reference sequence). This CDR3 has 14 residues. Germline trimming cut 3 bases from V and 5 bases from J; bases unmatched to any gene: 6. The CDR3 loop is CAWSGQGGDQPQHF. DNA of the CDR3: TGTGCCTGGAGCGGACAGGGAGGTGATCAGCCCCAGCATTTT.

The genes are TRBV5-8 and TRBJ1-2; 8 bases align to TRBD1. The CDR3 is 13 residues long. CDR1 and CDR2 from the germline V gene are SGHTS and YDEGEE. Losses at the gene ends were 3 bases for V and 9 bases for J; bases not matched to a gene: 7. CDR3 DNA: TGTGCCAGCAGCTACGGGACAGGTGGACGCTACACCTTC. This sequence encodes CASSYGTGGRYTF.

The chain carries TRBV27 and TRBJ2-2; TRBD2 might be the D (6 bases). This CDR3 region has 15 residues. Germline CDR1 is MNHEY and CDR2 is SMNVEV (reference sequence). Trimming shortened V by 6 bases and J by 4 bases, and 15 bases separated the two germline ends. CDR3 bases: TGTGCCAGCAGCTACGACGGGGGATTCACCGGGGAGCTGTTTTTT. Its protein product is CASSYDGGFTGELFF.

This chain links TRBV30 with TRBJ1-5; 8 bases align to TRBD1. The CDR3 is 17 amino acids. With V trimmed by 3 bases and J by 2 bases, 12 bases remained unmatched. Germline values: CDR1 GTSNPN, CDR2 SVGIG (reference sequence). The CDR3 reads CAWSPPQGALGNQPQHF. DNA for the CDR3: TGTGCCTGGAGCCCACCTCAGGGGGCTCTTGGCAATCAGCCCCAGCATTTT.

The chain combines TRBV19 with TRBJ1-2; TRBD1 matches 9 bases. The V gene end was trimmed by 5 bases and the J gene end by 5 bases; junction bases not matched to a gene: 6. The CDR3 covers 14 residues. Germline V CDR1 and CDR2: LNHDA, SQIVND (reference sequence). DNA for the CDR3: TGTGCCAGTAGTGACAGGGGGAACCTTTATGGCTACACCTTC. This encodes CASSDRGNLYGYTF.

CDR3 amino acids: CASSLTQGGELFF. The CDR3 region has the DNA TGTGCCAGCAGCCTCACACAGGGAGGGGAGCTGTTTTTT. The rearrangement uses TRBV14 and TRBJ2-2, with a tentative D call TRBD1 (6 bases). The CDR3 length is 13 residues. Trimming cost V 4 bases and J 8 bases, with 11 bases left between them. CDR1 and CDR2 from the germline V gene are SGHDN and FVKESK. Combining the CDR3 with reference TRBV14 and TRBJ2-2 gives the whole variable domain EAGVTQFPSHSVIEKGQTVTLRCDPISGHDNLYWYRRVMGKEIKFLLHFVKESKQDESGMPNNRFLAERTGGTYSTLKVQPAELEDSGVYFCASSLTQGGELFFGEGSRLTVL.

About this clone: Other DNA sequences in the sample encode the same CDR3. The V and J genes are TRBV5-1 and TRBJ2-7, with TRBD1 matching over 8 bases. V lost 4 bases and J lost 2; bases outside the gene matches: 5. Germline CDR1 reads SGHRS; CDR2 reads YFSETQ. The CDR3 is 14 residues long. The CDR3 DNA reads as TGCGCCAGCAGCCCTGGACAGGGACCCTACGAGCAGTACTTC. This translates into CASSPGQGPYEQYF.